The rows below give T cell receptor beta chains drawn from one sample of a study of T cell changes during pregnancy in multiple sclerosis. TCRdb keeps only in-frame clones here, not all; method: immunoSEQ multiplex PCR. Found here are 55,000 to 70,000 clones, 93% of them singletons; the top ten hold under 2%. Sequenced here: peripheral blood, sampled after pregnancy. Receptor source: a female donor with multiple sclerosis, enrolled in a pregnancy study. CDR3s include the opening cysteine and the closing phenylalanine or tryptophan. A D gene is named only where the DNA matches it firmly. Only part of the rows carry a size: once, few, many, or a class if the clone is expanded.

clone size: once; V gene: TRBV2; D gene: TRBD2; J gene: TRBJ2-1; CDR3 DNA: TGTGCCAGCAGTGTAGACTTACCCCGGACTAGCCGGAGCTCCTACAATGAGCAGTTCTTC; CDR3 protein: CASSVDLPRTSRSSYNEQFF
clone size: -; V gene: TRBV18; D gene: TRBD2; J gene: TRBJ2-3; CDR3 DNA: TGTGCCAGCTCCCGCCTCTCTAGCGGGAGTTCCGATACGCAGTATTTT; CDR3 protein: CASSRLSSGSSDTQYF
clone size: -; V gene: TRBV5-1; D gene: TRBD1; J gene: TRBJ1-2; CDR3 DNA: TGCGCCAGCAGCAAGGGACAGGGGGCGAGACAAGTAGCTAACTATGGCTACACCTTC; CDR3 protein: CASSKGQGARQVANYGYTF
clone size: -; V gene: TRBV21-1; D gene: -; J gene: TRBJ2-2; CDR3 DNA: TGTGCCAGCAGCAGCTTGTGGACTCGGACCGGGGAGCTGTTTTTT; CDR3 protein: CASSSLWTRTGELFF
clone size: -; V gene: TRBV19; D gene: TRBD2; J gene: TRBJ2-1; CDR3 DNA: TGTGCCTCCTCCCCCGCGGGAGAATCCTACAATGAGCAGTTCTTC; CDR3 protein: CASSPAGESYNEQFF
clone size: -; V gene: TRBV11-2; D gene: -; J gene: TRBJ2-7; CDR3 DNA: TGTGCCAGCAGCTTAGGTGACATTAGGTACGAGCAGTACTTC; CDR3 protein: CASSLGDIRYEQYF
clone size: -; V gene: TRBV4-1; D gene: -; J gene: TRBJ2-7; CDR3 DNA: TGCGCCAGCAGCCTCCGGGAGTCCTACGAGCAGTACTTC; CDR3 protein: CASSLRESYEQYF
clone size: -; V gene: TRBV9; D gene: TRBD1; J gene: TRBJ1-2; CDR3 DNA: TGTGCCAGCAGTCGACGGACAGGGGGTTTCGAGGACTATGGCTACACCTTC; CDR3 protein: CASSRRTGGFEDYGYTF
clone size: -; V gene: TRBV6-1; D gene: -; J gene: TRBJ2-2; CDR3 DNA: TGTGCCAGCAGGTTTGGACAGTCTCGGACCGGGGAGCTGTTTTTT; CDR3 protein: CASRFGQSRTGELFF
clone size: -; V gene: TRBV19; D gene: TRBD1; J gene: TRBJ1-2; CDR3 DNA: TGTGCCAGTAGTCTTGGGGCAGGGGGCCCCTCGAACTATGGCTACACCTTC; CDR3 protein: CASSLGAGGPSNYGYTF
clone size: -; V gene: TRBV9; D gene: TRBD1; J gene: TRBJ2-7; CDR3 DNA: TGTGCCAGCAGCGTAGACCAGGGGGCGGAGGAGCAGTACTTC; CDR3 protein: CASSVDQGAEEQYF
clone size: -; V gene: TRBV5-1; D gene: -; J gene: TRBJ2-7; CDR3 DNA: TGCGCCAGCAGCTTGGGACAGGTAACCTACGAGCAGTACTTC; CDR3 protein: CASSLGQVTYEQYF
clone size: -; V gene: TRBV5-1; D gene: TRBD1; J gene: TRBJ1-1; CDR3 DNA: TGCGCCAGCAGCGCGGGACAGCCGAACACTGAAGCTTTCTTT; CDR3 protein: CASSAGQPNTEAFF
clone size: -; V gene: TRBV7-9; D gene: TRBD2; J gene: TRBJ2-3; CDR3 DNA: TGTGCCAGCAGCTCAAGACTAGCGAGCTTTTATACGCAGTATTTT; CDR3 protein: CASSSRLASFYTQYF
clone size: -; V gene: TRBV5-1; D gene: -; J gene: TRBJ1-2; CDR3 DNA: TGCGCCAGCAGCTTTACAGGAAAAGCTAACTATGGCTACACCTTC; CDR3 protein: CASSFTGKANYGYTF
clone size: -; V gene: TRBV4-2; D gene: -; J gene: TRBJ2-3; CDR3 DNA: TGTGCCAGCAGCCAGAGGTTCTCAGATACGCAGTATTTT; CDR3 protein: CASSQRFSDTQYF
clone size: -; V gene: TRBV6-5; D gene: -; J gene: TRBJ2-2; CDR3 DNA: TGTGCCAGCAGCCCCAGGGTCGGCGCCGGGGAGCTGTTTTTT; CDR3 protein: CASSPRVGAGELFF
clone size: -; V gene: TRBV19; D gene: TRBD1; J gene: TRBJ2-7; CDR3 DNA: TGTGCCAGTAGTGCGACAGGGATTTACGAGCAGTACTTC; CDR3 protein: CASSATGIYEQYF
clone size: -; V gene: TRBV4-3; D gene: TRBD2; J gene: TRBJ2-1; CDR3 DNA: TGCGCCAGCAGCCAAGAATGGGCTAGCGGGAATTACAATGAGCAGTTCTTC; CDR3 protein: CASSQEWASGNYNEQFF
clone size: -; V gene: TRBV2; D gene: -; J gene: TRBJ2-3; CDR3 DNA: TGTGCCAGCAGTGAAGCGATCCAGAACACAGATACGCAGTATTTT; CDR3 protein: CASSEAIQNTDTQYF
clone size: once; V gene: TRBV7-8; D gene: -; J gene: TRBJ2-7; CDR3 DNA: TGTGCCAGCAGCTTGGGTCTGGGTCTAGCGCTACATCAGTACTTC; CDR3 protein: CASSLGLGLALHQYF
clone size: -; V gene: TRBV15; D gene: -; J gene: TRBJ2-7; CDR3 DNA: TGTGCCACCAGCAGAGATGCAGGTGCGACCTACGAGCAGTACTTC; CDR3 protein: CATSRDAGATYEQYF
clone size: -; V gene: TRBV7-2; D gene: TRBD2; J gene: TRBJ2-7; CDR3 DNA: TGTGCCAGCAGCCCCACTAGCGGGGATTACTACGAGCAGTACTTC; CDR3 protein: CASSPTSGDYYEQYF